This is a list of T cell receptor beta chains from one sample in a study of T cell responses to AZD1222 COVID-19 vaccine. Profiled with immunoSEQ multiplex PCR; TCRdb holds only in-frame clones, not every one. The repertoire has 250,000 to 300,000 clones, about 94% of them found once; the top ten carry 0.55%. Material: peripheral blood, obtained 28 days after the second AZD1222 dose. The origin of the receptors is an adult who received the AZD1222 COVID-19 vaccine. CDR3s include the opening cysteine and the closing phenylalanine or tryptophan. Fields, in order: V gene, J gene, clone size, CDR3 protein. The size field is filled for only some rows; it gives once, few, many or a size class.

>TRBV2|TRBJ2-2|once
CASSGGRYPGELFF
>TRBV7-2|TRBJ1-5|NA
CASSSRQGDQPQHF
>TRBV3-1/TRBV3-2|TRBJ1-6|once
CASSQDYMGGSWSPLHF
>TRBV18|TRBJ1-5|NA
CASSPFRESNQPQHF
>TRBV19|TRBJ1-5|NA
CASSTTGVFQPQHF
>TRBV19|TRBJ2-1|NA
CASSITSGRVNEQFF
>TRBV28|TRBJ1-4|once
CASSLPPTGGLLFF
>TRBV11-2|TRBJ2-5|NA
CASSTLHKGYQETQYF
>TRBV29-1|TRBJ1-5|NA
CSVVNSGQPQHF
>TRBV18|TRBJ2-1|NA
CASSPRSENEQFF
>TRBV5-3|TRBJ2-7|NA
CARNEVPEQYF
>TRBV6-5|TRBJ1-4|NA
CASLTGGDEKLFF
>TRBV28|TRBJ2-7|NA
CASTSSGRESYEQYF
>TRBV4-3|TRBJ2-3|NA
CASSPRQGDTQYF
>TRBV14|TRBJ2-2|NA
CASSPRIGGPTGELFF
>TRBV19|TRBJ1-3|NA
CASSDTGSSGNTIYF
>TRBV5-1|TRBJ2-7|NA
CASSLVPGASYEQYF
>TRBV7-9|TRBJ2-3|NA
CASTSGGLTARTTDTQYF